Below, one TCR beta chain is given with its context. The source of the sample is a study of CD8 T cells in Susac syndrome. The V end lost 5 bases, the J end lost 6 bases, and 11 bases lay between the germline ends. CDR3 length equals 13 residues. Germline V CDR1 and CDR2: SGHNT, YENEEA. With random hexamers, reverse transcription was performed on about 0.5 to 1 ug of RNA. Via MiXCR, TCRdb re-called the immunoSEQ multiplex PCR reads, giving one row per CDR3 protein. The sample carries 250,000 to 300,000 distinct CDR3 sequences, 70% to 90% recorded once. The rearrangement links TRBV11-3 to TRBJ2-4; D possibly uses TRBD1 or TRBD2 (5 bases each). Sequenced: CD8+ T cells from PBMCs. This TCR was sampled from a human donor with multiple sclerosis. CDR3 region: CASSRWGTNIQYF. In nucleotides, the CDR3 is TGTGCCAGCAGCCGTTGGGGGACAAACATTCAGTACTTC.